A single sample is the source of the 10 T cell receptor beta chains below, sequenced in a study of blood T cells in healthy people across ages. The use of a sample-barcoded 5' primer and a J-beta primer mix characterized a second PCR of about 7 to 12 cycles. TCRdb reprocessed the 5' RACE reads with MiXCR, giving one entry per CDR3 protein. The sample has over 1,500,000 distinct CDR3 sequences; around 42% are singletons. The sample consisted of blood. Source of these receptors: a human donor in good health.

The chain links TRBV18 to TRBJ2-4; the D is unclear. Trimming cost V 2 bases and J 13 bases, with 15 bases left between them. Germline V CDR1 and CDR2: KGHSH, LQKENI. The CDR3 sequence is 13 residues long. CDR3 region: CASSPSPNNEQYF. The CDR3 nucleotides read TGTGCCAGCTCACCAAGTCCGAACAATGAGCAGTACTTC.

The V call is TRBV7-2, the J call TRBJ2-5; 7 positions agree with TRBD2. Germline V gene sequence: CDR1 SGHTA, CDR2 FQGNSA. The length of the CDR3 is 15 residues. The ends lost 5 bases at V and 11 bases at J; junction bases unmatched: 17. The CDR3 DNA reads TGTGCCAGCAGCACGGGGGGTGAGGGGCCTCGGGAGCAGTACTTC. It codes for CASSTGGEGPREQYF.

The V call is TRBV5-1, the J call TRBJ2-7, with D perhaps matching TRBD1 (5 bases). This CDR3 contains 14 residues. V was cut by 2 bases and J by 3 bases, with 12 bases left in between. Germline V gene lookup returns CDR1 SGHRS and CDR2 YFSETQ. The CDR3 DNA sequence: TGCGCCAGCAGCTTACCTGGGGCGCACTACGAGCAGTACTTC. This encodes CASSLPGAHYEQYF.

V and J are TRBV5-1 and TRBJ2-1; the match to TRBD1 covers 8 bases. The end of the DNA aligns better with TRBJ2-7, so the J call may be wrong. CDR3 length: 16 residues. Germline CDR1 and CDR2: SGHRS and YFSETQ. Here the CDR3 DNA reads TGCGCCAGCAGCCTCCGGACAGGGCGCTCCTACAATGAGCAGTACTTC. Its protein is CASSLRTGRSYNEQYF.

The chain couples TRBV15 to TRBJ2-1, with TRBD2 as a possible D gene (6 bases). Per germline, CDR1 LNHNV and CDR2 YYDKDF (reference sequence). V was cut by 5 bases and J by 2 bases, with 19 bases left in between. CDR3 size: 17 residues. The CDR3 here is CATSSASRDSAYNEQFF. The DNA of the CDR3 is TGTGCCACCAGCTCGGCCTCCCGGGACTCCGCCTACAATGAGCAGTTCTTC.

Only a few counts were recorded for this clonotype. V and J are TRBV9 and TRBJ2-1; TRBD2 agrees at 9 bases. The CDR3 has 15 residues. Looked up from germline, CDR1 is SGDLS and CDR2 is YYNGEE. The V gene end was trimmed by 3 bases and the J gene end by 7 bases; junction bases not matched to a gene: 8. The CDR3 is CASSETGTSTNEQFF. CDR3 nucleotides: TGTGCCAGCAGCGAAACCGGGACTAGCACAAATGAGCAGTTCTTC.

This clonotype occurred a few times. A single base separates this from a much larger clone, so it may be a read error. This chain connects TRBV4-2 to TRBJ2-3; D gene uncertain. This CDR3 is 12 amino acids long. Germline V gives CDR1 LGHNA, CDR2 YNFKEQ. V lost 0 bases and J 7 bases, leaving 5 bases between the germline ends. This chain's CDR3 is CASSQERNTQYF. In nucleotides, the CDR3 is TGTGCCAGCAGCCAAGAGAGAAATACGCAGTATTTT.

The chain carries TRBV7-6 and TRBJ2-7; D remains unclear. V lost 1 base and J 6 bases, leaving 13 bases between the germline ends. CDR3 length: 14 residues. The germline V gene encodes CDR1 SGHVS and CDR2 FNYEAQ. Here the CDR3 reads CASSLGASSGEQYF. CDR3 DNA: TGTGCCAGCAGCTTAGGGGCTAGTTCGGGCGAGCAGTACTTC.

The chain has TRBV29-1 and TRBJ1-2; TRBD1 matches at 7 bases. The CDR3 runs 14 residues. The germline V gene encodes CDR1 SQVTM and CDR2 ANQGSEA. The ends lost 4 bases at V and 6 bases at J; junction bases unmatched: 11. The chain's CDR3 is CSVVSLRDRNGYTF. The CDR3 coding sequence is TGCAGCGTTGTCTCCCTCCGGGACAGAAATGGCTACACCTTC.

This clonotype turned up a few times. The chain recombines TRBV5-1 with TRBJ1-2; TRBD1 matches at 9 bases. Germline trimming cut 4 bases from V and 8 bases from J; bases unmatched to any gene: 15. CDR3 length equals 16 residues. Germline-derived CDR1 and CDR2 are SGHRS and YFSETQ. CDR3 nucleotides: TGCGCCAGCAGCAAGCCTACAGGGGGCGGTTTCGAAGGCTACACCTTC. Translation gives CASSKPTGGGFEGYTF. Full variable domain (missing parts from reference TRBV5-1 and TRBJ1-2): KAGVTQTPRYLIKTRGQQVTLSCSPISGHRSVSWYQQTPGQGLQFLFEYFSETQRNKGNFPGRFSGRQFSNSRSEMNVSTLELGDSALYLCASSKPTGGGFEGYTFGSGTRLTVV.